This T cell receptor (beta chain) was identified during a study of vaccination and CD4 T cells after COVID-19. Study-level background: Testing by nasal swab PCR showed convalescent patients to be SARS-CoV-2 positive; under ten were mild and one was severe. Six male and four female convalescents took part, two of them Hispanic. There were two doses of either BNT162b2 or mRNA-1273 vaccine given to participants.

V lost 0 bases and J lost 9, with 7 bases in between. Germline V lookup: CDR1 SGHRS, CDR2 YFSETQ. The CDR3 is 13 residues long. In this sample, this clonotype turned up a few times. Its antigen is undetermined. The treatment is: roughly ten-day PBMC culture with coronavirus spike peptide pools or control peptides (ViraFEST assay). The study sequenced cultured CD4+ T cell DNA using the Oncomine TCR Beta short-read assay. Genomic DNA extraction was carried out from cultured CD4+ T cells. TCRdb re-called the PCR reads with MiXCR, one entry per CDR3 protein. The data hold some 7,000 distinct CDR3 sequences, with 73% observed a single time.

This chain links TRBV5-1 with TRBJ1-6; no firm D call. The source material was CD4+ T cells from blood, cultured in vitro. The sequence came from a human donor who had recovered from COVID-19. CDR3 in DNA: TGCGCCAGCAGCTTGGGTATCCGTTCACCCCTCCACTTT. Translated, it gives CASSLGIRSPLHF.